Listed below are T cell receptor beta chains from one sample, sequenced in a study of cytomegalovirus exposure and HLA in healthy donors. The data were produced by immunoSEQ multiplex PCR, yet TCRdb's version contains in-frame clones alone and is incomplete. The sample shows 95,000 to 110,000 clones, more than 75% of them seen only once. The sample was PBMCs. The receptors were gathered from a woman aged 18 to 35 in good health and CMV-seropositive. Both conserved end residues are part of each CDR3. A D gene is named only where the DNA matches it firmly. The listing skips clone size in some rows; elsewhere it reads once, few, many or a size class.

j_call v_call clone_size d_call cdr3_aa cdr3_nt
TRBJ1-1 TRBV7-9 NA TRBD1 CASSLWGQKNTEAFF TGTGCCAGCAGCTTATGGGGACAGAAGAACACTGAAGCTTTCTTT
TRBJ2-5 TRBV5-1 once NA CASSLVDAGETQYF TGCGCCAGCAGCTTGGTAGACGCGGGGGAGACCCAGTACTTC
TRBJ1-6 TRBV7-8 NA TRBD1 CASSLGQGYNSPLHF TGTGCCAGCAGCTTGGGACAGGGCTATAATTCACCCCTCCACTTT
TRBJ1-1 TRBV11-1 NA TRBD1 CASSLGWTGRSFF TGTGCCAGCAGCTTAGGTTGGACAGGGAGGTCTTTCTTT
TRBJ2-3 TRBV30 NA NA CAWSHAGDTQYF TGTGCCTGGAGTCATGCGGGAGATACGCAGTATTTT
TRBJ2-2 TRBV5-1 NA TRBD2 CASSLKPGLAENTGELFF TGCGCCAGCAGCCTAAAACCGGGACTAGCGGAGAACACCGGGGAGCTGTTTTTT
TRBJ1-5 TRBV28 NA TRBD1 CASSSTSTGALNQPQHF TGTGCCAGCAGTTCTACCTCAACAGGGGCGCTCAATCAGCCCCAGCATTTT
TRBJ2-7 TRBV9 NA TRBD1 CASSPGTGTYEQYF TGTGCCAGCAGCCCCGGGACAGGGACCTACGAGCAGTACTTC
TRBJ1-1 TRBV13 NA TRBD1 CASSTGTGNTEAFF TGTGCCAGCAGCACCGGGACAGGGAACACTGAAGCTTTCTTT
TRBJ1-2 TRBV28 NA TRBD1 CASSSGQGGFYGYTF TGTGCCAGCAGTTCCGGACAGGGGGGATTCTATGGCTACACCTTC
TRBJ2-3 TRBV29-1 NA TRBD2 CSVEGTSGRVTDTQYF TGCAGCGTTGAAGGGACTAGCGGGAGGGTGACAGATACGCAGTATTTT
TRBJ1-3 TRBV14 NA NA CASSHLSWGPLSGNTIYF TGTGCCAGCAGCCATCTATCCTGGGGGCCGCTCTCTGGAAACACCATATATTTT
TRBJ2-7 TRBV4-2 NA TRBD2 CASSLALAGGSEQYF TGTGCCAGCAGCCTGGCTCTAGCGGGAGGCTCCGAGCAGTACTTC
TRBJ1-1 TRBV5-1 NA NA CASSLEGLGTEAFF TGCGCCAGCAGCTTGGAGGGGCTGGGCACTGAAGCTTTCTTT
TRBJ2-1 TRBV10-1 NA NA CASSESEGEWNEQFF TGCGCCAGCAGTGAGTCGGAGGGAGAATGGAATGAGCAGTTCTTC
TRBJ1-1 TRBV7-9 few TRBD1 CASSASGTGPYEAFF TGTGCCAGCAGCGCCTCCGGGACAGGTCCCTACGAAGCTTTCTTT
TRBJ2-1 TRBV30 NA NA CAWSEGADNEQFF TGTGCCTGGAGTGAGGGAGCAGACAATGAGCAGTTCTTC
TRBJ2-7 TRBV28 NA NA CASSPAQGEQYF TGTGCCAGCAGCCCTGCGCAGGGCGAGCAGTACTTC
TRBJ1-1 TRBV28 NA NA CASSWGGTEAFF TGTGCCAGCAGTTGGGGGGGCACTGAAGCTTTCTTT
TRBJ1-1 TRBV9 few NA CASSPRDTEAFF TGTGCCAGCAGCCCCCGGGACACTGAAGCTTTCTTT
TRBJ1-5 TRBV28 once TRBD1 CASSKRGLRNQPQHF TGTGCCAGCAGTAAGAGGGGGCTACGGAATCAGCCCCAGCATTTT
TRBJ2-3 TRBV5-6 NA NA CASSLGAGATDTQYF TGTGCCAGCAGCTTGGGCGCGGGGGCAACAGATACGCAGTATTTT
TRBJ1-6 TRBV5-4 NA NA CASSPEPGPNSPLHF TGTGCCAGCAGCCCGGAACCAGGGCCAAATTCACCCCTCCACTTT
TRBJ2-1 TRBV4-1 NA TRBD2 CASSQTLAGGPGNEQFF TGCGCCAGCAGCCAGACCCTAGCGGGAGGGCCCGGTAATGAGCAGTTCTTC